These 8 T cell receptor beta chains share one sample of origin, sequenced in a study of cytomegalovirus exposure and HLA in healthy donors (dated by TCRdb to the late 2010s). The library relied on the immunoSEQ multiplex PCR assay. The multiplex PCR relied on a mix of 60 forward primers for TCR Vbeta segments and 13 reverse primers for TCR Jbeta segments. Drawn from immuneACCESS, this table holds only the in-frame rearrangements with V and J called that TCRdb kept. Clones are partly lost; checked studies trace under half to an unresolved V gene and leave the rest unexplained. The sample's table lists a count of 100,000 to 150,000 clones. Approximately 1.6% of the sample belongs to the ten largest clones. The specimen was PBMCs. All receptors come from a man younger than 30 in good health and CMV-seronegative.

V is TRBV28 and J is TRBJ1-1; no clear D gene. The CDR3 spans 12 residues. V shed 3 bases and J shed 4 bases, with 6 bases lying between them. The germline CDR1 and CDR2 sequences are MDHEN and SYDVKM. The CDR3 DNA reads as TGTGCCAGCAGTTTTACGGGCACTGAAGCTTTCTTT. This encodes CASSFTGTEAFF.

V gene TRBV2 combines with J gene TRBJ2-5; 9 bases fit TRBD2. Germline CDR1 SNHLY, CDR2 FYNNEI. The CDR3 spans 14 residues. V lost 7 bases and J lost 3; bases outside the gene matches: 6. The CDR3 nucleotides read TGTGCCAGCATTAGACTAGCGGCTAAAGAGACCCAGTACTTC. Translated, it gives CASIRLAAKETQYF.

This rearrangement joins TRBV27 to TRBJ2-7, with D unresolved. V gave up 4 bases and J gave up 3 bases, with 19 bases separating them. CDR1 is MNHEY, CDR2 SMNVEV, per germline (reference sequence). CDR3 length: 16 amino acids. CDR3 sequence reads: CASSSRASGSGYEQYF. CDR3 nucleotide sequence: TGTGCCAGCAGTTCACGAGCGTCCGGATCCGGCTACGAGCAGTACTTC.

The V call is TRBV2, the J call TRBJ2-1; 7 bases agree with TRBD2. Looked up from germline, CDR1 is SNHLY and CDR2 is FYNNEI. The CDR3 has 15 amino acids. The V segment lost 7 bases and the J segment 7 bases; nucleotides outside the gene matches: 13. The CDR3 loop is CASTKGREEGNEQFF. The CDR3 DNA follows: TGTGCCAGCACCAAGGGACGGGAGGAGGGAAATGAGCAGTTCTTC. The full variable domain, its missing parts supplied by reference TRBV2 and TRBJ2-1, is EPEVTQTPSHQVTQMGQEVILRCVPISNHLYFYWYRQILGQKVEFLVSFYNNEISEKSEIFDDQFSVERPDGSNFTLKIRSTKLEDSAMYFCASTKGREEGNEQFFGPGTRLTVL.

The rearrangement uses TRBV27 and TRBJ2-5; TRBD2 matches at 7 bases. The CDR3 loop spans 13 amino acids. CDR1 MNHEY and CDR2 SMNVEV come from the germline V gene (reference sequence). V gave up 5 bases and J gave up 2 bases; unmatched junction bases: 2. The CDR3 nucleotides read TGTGCCAGCAGTCTTAGCGGGCAAGAGACCCAGTACTTC. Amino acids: CASSLSGQETQYF.

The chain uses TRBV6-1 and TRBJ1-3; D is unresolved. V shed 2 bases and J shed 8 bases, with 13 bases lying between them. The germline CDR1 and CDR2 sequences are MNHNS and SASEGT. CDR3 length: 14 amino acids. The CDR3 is CASSESWAGYTIYF. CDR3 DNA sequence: TGTGCCAGCAGTGAAAGCTGGGCAGGATACACCATATATTTT.

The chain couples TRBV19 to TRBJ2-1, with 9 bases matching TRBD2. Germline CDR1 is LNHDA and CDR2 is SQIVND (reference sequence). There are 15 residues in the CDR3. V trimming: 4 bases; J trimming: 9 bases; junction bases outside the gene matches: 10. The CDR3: CASSNLASGEPEQFF. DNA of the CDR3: TGTGCCAGTAGTAATTTGGCTAGCGGGGAGCCTGAGCAGTTCTTC.

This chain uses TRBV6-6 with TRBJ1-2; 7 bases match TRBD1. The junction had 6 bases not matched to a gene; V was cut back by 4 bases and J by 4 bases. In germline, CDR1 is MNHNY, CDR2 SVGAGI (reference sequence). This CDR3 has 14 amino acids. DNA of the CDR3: TGTGCCAGCAGTTTTACGACAGGGATCTATGGCTACACCTTC. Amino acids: CASSFTTGIYGYTF.